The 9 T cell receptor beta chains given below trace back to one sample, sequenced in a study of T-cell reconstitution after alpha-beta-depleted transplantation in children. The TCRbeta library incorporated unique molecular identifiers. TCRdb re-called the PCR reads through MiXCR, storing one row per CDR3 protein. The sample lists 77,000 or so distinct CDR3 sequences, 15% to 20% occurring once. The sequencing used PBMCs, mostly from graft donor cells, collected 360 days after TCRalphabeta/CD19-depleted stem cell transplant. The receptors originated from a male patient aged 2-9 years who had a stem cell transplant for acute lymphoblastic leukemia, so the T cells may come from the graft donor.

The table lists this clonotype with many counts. The CDR3 bases are TGTGCCAGCACCTTGCGTAACACTGACAATGAGCAGTTCTTC. Translation gives CASTLRNTDNEQFF. The rearrangement links TRBV12-3 or TRBV12-4 to TRBJ2-1; D not resolved. V was cut by 7 bases and J by 5 bases, with 15 bases left in between. This CDR3 region has 14 residues.

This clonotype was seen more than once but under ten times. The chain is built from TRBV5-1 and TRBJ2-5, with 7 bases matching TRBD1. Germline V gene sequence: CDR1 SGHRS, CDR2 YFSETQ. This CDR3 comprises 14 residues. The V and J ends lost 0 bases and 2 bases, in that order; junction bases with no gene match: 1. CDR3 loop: CASSLEQGQETQYF. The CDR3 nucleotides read TGCGCCAGCAGCTTGGAACAGGGGCAAGAGACCCAGTACTTC.

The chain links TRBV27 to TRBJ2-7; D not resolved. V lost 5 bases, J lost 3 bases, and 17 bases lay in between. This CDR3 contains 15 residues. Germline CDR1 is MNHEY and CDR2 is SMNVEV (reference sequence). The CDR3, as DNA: TGTGCCAGCAGTCCCTCCCCTGGACGGTTCTACGAGCAGTACTTC. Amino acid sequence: CASSPSPGRFYEQYF.

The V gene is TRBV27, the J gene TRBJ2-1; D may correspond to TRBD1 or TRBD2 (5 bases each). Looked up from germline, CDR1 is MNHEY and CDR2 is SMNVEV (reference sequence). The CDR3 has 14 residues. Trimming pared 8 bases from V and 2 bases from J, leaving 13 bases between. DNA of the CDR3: TGTGCCAGCGCCACCGGGGACCCCTACAATGAGCAGTTCTTC. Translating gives CASATGDPYNEQFF.

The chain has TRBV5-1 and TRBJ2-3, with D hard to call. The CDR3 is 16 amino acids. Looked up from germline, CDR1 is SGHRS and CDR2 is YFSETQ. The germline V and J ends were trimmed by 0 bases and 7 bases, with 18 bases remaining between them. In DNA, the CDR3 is TGCGCCAGCAGCTTGGTCGACTCACGGATCCCACATACGCAGTATTTT. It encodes CASSLVDSRIPHTQYF.

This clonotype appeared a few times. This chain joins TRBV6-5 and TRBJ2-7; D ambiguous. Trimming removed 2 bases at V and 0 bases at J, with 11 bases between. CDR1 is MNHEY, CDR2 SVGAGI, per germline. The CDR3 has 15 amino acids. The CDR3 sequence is CASSYVKGSSYEQYF. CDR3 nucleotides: TGTGCCAGCAGTTACGTAAAGGGAAGCTCCTACGAGCAGTACTTC.

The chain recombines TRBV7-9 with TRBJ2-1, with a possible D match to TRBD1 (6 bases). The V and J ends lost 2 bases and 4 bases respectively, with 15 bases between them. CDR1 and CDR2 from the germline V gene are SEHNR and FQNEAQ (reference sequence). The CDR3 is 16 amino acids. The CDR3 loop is CASSLTPRTAYNEQFF. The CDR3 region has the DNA TGTGCCAGCAGCTTAACCCCGAGGACAGCTTACAATGAGCAGTTCTTC.

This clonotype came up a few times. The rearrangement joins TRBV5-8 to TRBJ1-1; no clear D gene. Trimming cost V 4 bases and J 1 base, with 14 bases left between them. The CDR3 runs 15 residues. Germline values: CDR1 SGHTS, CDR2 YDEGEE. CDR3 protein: CASSLFGQPNTEAFF. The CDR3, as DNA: TGTGCCAGCAGCCTCTTCGGGCAGCCGAACACTGAAGCTTTCTTT. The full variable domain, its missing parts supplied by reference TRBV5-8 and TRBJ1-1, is EAGVTQSPTHLIKTRGQQATLRCSPISGHTSVYWYQQALGLGLQFLLWYDEGEERNRGNFPPRFSGRQFPNYSSELNVNALELEDSALYLCASSLFGQPNTEAFFGQGTRLTVV.

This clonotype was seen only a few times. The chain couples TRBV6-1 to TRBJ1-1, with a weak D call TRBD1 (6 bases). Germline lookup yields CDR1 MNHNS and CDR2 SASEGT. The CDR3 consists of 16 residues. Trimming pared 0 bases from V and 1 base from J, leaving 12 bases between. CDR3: CASSEAWGRGNTEAFF. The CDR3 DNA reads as TGTGCCAGCAGTGAAGCGTGGGGGCGCGGGAACACTGAAGCTTTCTTT.